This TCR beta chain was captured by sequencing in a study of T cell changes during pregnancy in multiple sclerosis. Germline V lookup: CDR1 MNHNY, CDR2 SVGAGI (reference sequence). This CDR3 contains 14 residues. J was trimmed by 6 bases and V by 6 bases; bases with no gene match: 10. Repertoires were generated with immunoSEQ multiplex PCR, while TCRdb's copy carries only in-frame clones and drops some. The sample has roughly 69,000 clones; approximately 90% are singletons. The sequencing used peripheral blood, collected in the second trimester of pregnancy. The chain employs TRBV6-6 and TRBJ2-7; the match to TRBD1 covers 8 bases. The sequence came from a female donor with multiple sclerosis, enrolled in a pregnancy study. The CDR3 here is CASSPGQGIPEQYF. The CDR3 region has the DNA TGTGCCAGCAGCCCAGGACAGGGAATTCCCGAGCAGTACTTC.